The 31 T cell receptor beta chains in this list originate from one sample, sequenced in a study of T cells in women clearing cervical HPV infection. Sequenced by immunoSEQ multiplex PCR; TCRdb stores in-frame clones only, minus some. This table lists 30,000 to 45,000 clones. Sequencing input: blood buffy coat. The receptors come from a woman aged 18 to 75 with a cervical HPV16 infection that either progressed to CIN3+ or cleared (not recorded which).

Note on this clone: The read ends 3 residues before the CDR3 terminus; that terminus is restored from the germline J gene. The J gene is TRBJ1-5, the V gene TRBV7-9; the match to TRBD1 covers 8 bases. The CDR3 is 13 amino acids. After removal of 5 bases from V and 5 bases from J, the junction contained 2 bases not matched to a gene. Germline CDR1 and CDR2: SEHNR and FQNEAQ (reference sequence). This CDR3 is CASSPDRDQPQHF. The sequenced CDR3 bases are TGTGCCAGCAGCCCGGACAGGGATCAGCCC.

Comments on this clone: One end of the junction varies from germline; a read error may be responsible. The read gets to within 3 residues of the CDR3 end, and the germline J gene fills in the rest. The chain is built from TRBV4-2 and TRBJ2-2, with TRBD1 identical over 7 bases. CDR1 LGHNA and CDR2 YNFKEQ come from the germline V gene. The CDR3 is 16 amino acids. CDR3 DNA, as far as it was read: TGCGCCAGCAGCCATGCAACTGACAGGGACACCGGGGAG. Translated: CASSHATDRDTGE. The CDR3 reads in full as CASSHATDRDTGELFF.

On this clone: The CDR3 extends 3 residues past the end of the read, so its final part is completed from the germline J gene. The chain recombines TRBV18 with TRBJ1-3, with D hard to call. The CDR3 runs to 15 residues. Germline assignment: CDR1 KGHSH and CDR2 LQKENI. V lost 3 bases to trimming and J lost 0 bases, with 9 bases between them. CDR3 loop: CASSPSDSSGNTIYF. CDR3 DNA (partial): TGTGCCAGCTCACCGTCAGATTCCTCTGGAAACACC.

Remarks on this clone: The read terminates 3 residues before the CDR3 end, so the remaining end is supplied by the germline J gene. This chain links TRBV30 with TRBJ1-6; D perhaps matches TRBD1 (6 bases). Germline CDR1 GTSNPN, CDR2 SVGIG (reference sequence). The V gene lost 3 bases and the J gene lost 9 bases, with 18 bases spanning the gap. The CDR3 spans 15 residues. The sequenced CDR3 bases are TGTGCCTGGAGCCCTGGGGGGGCCGGTGGTTCACCC. This gives the protein CAWSPGGAGGSP. The full CDR3 protein reads CAWSPGGAGGSPLHF.

About this clone itself: The read gets to within 3 residues of the CDR3 end, and the germline J gene fills in the rest. The V gene is TRBV28, the J gene TRBJ2-5; possibly TRBD2 for D (5 bases). The V end lost 4 bases, the J end lost 2 bases, and 8 bases lay between the germline ends. The CDR3 runs to 13 residues. Germline CDR1 and CDR2: MDHEN and SYDVKM. The chain's CDR3 is CASSSSGQETQYF. CDR3 DNA (partial): TGTGCCAGCAGTTCGTCGGGGCAAGAGACC.

About this clone: The CDR3 is cut off 3 residues early in the read; its end comes from the germline J gene. This chain links TRBV30 with TRBJ1-4; D not resolved. This CDR3 region has 14 residues. Trimming left V 4 bases short and J 8 bases short, with 17 bases between. The germline V gene has CDR1 GTSNPN and CDR2 SVGIG (reference sequence). The CDR3 sequence: CAWNDPGISEKLFF. CDR3 bases read: TGTGCCTGGAATGACCCGGGGATTTCCGAAAAA.

Concerning this clone: The read ends 3 residues shy of where the CDR3 ends; the end is completed using the germline J gene. V gene TRBV4-1 combines with J gene TRBJ1-2, with D perhaps matching TRBD1 (6 bases). In germline, CDR1 is MGHRA, CDR2 YSYEKL. The CDR3 is made up of 17 amino acids. The V end lost 4 bases, the J end lost 4 bases, and 22 bases lay between the germline ends. CDR3 DNA (partial): TGCGCCAGCAGCCGCGGAGTTGTGGGACACCTAATCTATGGC. Translated, it gives CASSRGVVGHLIYG. The entire CDR3 is CASSRGVVGHLIYGYTF.

CDR3 sequence: CAWSLTSGSSYEQYF. CDR3 bases read: TGTGCCTGGAGTCTAACTAGCGGGAGTTCCTACGAG. This sequence joins TRBV30 and TRBJ2-7, with 11 bases aligning to TRBD2. The read terminates 3 residues ahead of where the CDR3 ends, so the germline J gene completes it. The CDR3 is made up of 15 amino acids. Germline V gene lookup returns CDR1 GTSNPN and CDR2 SVGIG (reference sequence). The junction had 4 bases not matched to a gene; V was cut back by 2 bases and J by 1 base.

As to this clone: Sequencing ends 3 residues short of the CDR3 end; the germline J gene provides the rest. This chain links TRBV19 with TRBJ1-4, with TRBD1 matching 8 bases. Looked up from germline, CDR1 is LNHDA and CDR2 is SQIVND (reference sequence). The junction had 5 bases not matched to a gene; V was cut back by 3 bases and J by 5 bases. This CDR3 region has 15 residues. The part of the CDR3 DNA that was read is TGTGCCAGTAGTATGAAGGCAGGGGGCAATGAAAAA. This gives the protein CASSMKAGGNEK. The entire CDR3 is CASSMKAGGNEKLFF.

On this clone: Read data end 3 residues before the CDR3 end; the end is taken from the germline J gene. This chain links TRBV2 with TRBJ2-3; D ambiguous. Germline loops: CDR1 SNHLY, CDR2 FYNNEI. This CDR3 has 12 residues. Trimming removed 7 bases at V and 2 bases at J, with 7 bases between. The DNA read from the CDR3 is TGTGCCAGCAAGGCCTCCACAGATACG. This codes for CASKASTDT. The entire CDR3 is CASKASTDTQYF.

The sequenced CDR3 bases are TGTGCCAGCAAGGGGACAGGGGTTGAAAAA. This codes for CASKGTGVEK. The whole CDR3 sequence is CASKGTGVEKLFF. J is TRBJ1-4 and V is TRBV6-2 or TRBV6-3; 10 bases agree with TRBD1. The read halts 3 residues ahead of the CDR3 end, with the missing end drawn from the germline J gene. The CDR3 length is 13 residues. Trimming at V came to 7 bases and at J to 7 bases, leaving 3 bases not matched to a gene. The germline V gene encodes CDR1 MNHEY and CDR2 SVGEGT.

Comment on this clone: Read coverage stops 3 residues before the CDR3 terminus; the germline J gene supplies the remainder. The chain combines TRBV29-1 with TRBJ2-7, with 12 bases matching TRBD2. CDR3 length: 14 residues. CDR1 is SQVTM and CDR2 is ANQGSEA in the germline V gene. After removal of 4 bases from V and 3 bases from J, the junction contained 4 bases not matched to a gene. The CDR3 spells CSVAAGLAGYEQYF. The CDR3 DNA, read in part, is TGCAGCGTTGCCGCGGGACTAGCGGGCTACGAG.

Notes on this clone: The CDR3 goes on 3 residues after the read ends, and that part is filled in from the germline J gene. The chain combines TRBV20-1 with TRBJ2-1; 8 bases agree with TRBD2. Per germline, CDR1 DFQATT and CDR2 SNEGSKA (reference sequence). V lost 5 bases and J lost 2; bases outside the gene matches: 5. This CDR3 spans 14 amino acids. The sequenced CDR3 bases are TGCAGTGCTTTTAGCGGGATTACCTACAATGAG. Encoded protein: CSAFSGITYNE. Given in full, the CDR3 is CSAFSGITYNEQFF.

In regard to this clone: The sequenced fragment ends 3 residues before the CDR3 boundary, so the rest is inferred from the germline J gene. This chain links TRBV14 with TRBJ1-1, with 9 bases that match TRBD1. V lost 4 bases, J lost 6 bases, and 3 bases stayed unmatched. The CDR3 consists of 13 residues. Germline V lookup: CDR1 SGHDN, CDR2 FVKESK. CDR3 region: CASSPDRGPEAFF. The sequenced CDR3 bases are TGTGCCAGCAGCCCGGACAGGGGTCCTGAA.

Remarks on this clone: The CDR3 is cut off 3 residues early in the read; its end comes from the germline J gene. This chain joins TRBV18 and TRBJ2-7; 8 bases fit TRBD2. Germline values: CDR1 KGHSH, CDR2 LQKENI. J lost 3 bases, V lost 5 bases, and 9 bases had no gene match. The CDR3 spans 15 residues. The CDR3 bases that were read are TGTGCCAGCTCATCGATAGCGGGGCCTTACTACGAG. Protein: CASSSIAGPYYE. The whole CDR3 protein is CASSSIAGPYYEQYF.

About this clone: The CDR3 is cut off 3 residues early in the read; its end comes from the germline J gene. The chain joins TRBV18 to TRBJ2-7; D gene uncertain. V was trimmed by 4 bases and J by 5 bases, leaving 15 bases between them. CDR1 is KGHSH, CDR2 LQKENI, per germline. CDR3 length equals 14 residues. The DNA read from the CDR3 is TGTGCCAGCTCACTAGTGACAATGTCCCACGAG. Translation: CASSLVTMSHE. In full, the CDR3 is CASSLVTMSHEQYF.

In regard to this clone: The CDR3 end lies 3 residues beyond the end of the read and is filled in from the germline J gene. The chain carries TRBV20-1 and TRBJ1-2; 7 bases line up with TRBD1. The junction had 16 bases not matched to a gene; V was cut back by 3 bases and J by 3 bases. This CDR3 has 17 residues. Germline lookup yields CDR1 DFQATT and CDR2 SNEGSKA (reference sequence). Incomplete CDR3 DNA: TGCAGTGCTAGGGTTGACAGGGAGAGATTTGGGGACTATGGC. This encodes CSARVDRERFGDYG. From start to end, the CDR3 is CSARVDRERFGDYGYTF.

About this clone: The DNA ends 3 residues before the CDR3 does, and the rest of the CDR3 is filled in from the germline J gene. The chain joins TRBV13 to TRBJ1-1; a possible D gene is TRBD1 (6 bases). CDR1 is PRHDT and CDR2 is FYEKMQ in the germline V gene (reference sequence). This CDR3 is 16 amino acids long. V gave up 5 bases and J gave up 0 bases, with 16 bases separating them. This CDR3 reads CASSPEFRDMNTEAFF. The DNA read from the CDR3 is TGTGCCAGCAGCCCAGAATTCAGGGACATGAACACTGAA.

Of note for this clone: Sequencing ends 3 residues short of the CDR3 end; the germline J gene provides the rest. This sequence joins TRBV6-2 or TRBV6-3 and TRBJ1-1; D might be TRBD1 (5 bases). Looked up from germline, CDR1 is MNHEY and CDR2 is SVGEGT. This CDR3 is built from 15 residues. The CDR3 here is CASSYASGAPDTAFF. The CDR3 bases that were read are TGTGCCAGCAGTTACGCTAGCGGGGCTCCAGATACG.

In the case of this clone: The missing CDR3 end, 3 residues past where the read stops, is filled in from the germline J gene. The chain joins TRBV12-3 or TRBV12-4 to TRBJ1-1; D remains unclear. The CDR3 contains 11 residues. Trimming left V 5 bases short and J 5 bases short, with 6 bases between. The DNA read from the CDR3 is TGTGCCAGCAGTCCGAGGACTGAA. It yields the protein CASSPRTE. In full, the CDR3 is CASSPRTEAFF.

Of note for this clone: With the read ending 3 residues before the CDR3 end, the germline J gene is used to fill in that end. This sequence joins TRBV28 and TRBJ2-2; 9 bases are a match to TRBD2. Per the germline V gene, CDR1 is MDHEN and CDR2 is SYDVKM. The CDR3 is 18 amino acids. V lost 4 bases and J lost 4; bases outside the gene matches: 13. CDR3 residues: CASSCSAREGLSTGELFF. The sequenced CDR3 bases are TGTGCCAGCAGTTGCTCGGCGCGGGAGGGCCTGAGCACCGGGGAG.

With respect to this clone: Coverage ceases 3 residues before the CDR3 finishes, and the germline J gene fills in the end. The genes are TRBV29-1 and TRBJ2-7; D ambiguous. The CDR3 spans 12 residues. V was clipped by 6 bases and J by 2 bases, with 11 bases between them. CDR1 and CDR2 (germline): SQVTM, ANQGSEA. CDR3 sequence: CSVYSDTYEQYF. CDR3 DNA, as far as it was read: TGCAGCGTATACTCCGACACCTACGAG.

About this clone itself: The missing CDR3 end, 3 residues past where the read stops, is filled in from the germline J gene. V is TRBV10-3 and J is TRBJ1-2; TRBD1 matches at 8 bases. V lost 4 bases to trimming and J lost 3 bases; unmatched junction nucleotides: 4. This CDR3 contains 14 residues. Germline V gene data show CDR1 as ENHRY and CDR2 as SYGVKD. The CDR3 loop is CAISAADRDYGYTF. The sequenced CDR3 bases are TGTGCCATCAGTGCCGCGGACAGGGACTATGGC.

Remarks on this clone: Germline and junction disagree at one end, which may indicate a read error. The read falls 3 residues short of the CDR3 end, and the missing part is taken from the germline J gene. V usage is TRBV4-2 and J usage is TRBJ2-5, with D possibly matching TRBD1 (5 bases). The CDR3 spans 15 residues. Germline CDR1 reads LGHNA; CDR2 reads YNFKEQ. CDR3 DNA (partial): TGCGCCAGCAGCCAGGGTATAGCAACCCAAGAGACC. Translated: CASSQGIATQET. The CDR3 in its entirety is CASSQGIATQETQYF.

With respect to this clone: The read ends 3 residues shy of where the CDR3 ends; the end is completed using the germline J gene. The chain employs TRBV28 and TRBJ2-5; 8 positions match TRBD1. The V and J ends lost 3 bases and 1 base, in that order; junction bases with no gene match: 1. The CDR3 spans 14 residues. From germline, CDR1 is MDHEN and CDR2 SYDVKM. The CDR3 protein is CASSFDRGQETQYF. The CDR3 bases that were read are TGTGCCAGCAGTTTCGACAGGGGCCAAGAGACC.

Regarding this clone: The read falls 3 residues short of the CDR3 end, and the missing part is taken from the germline J gene. This chain links TRBV2 with TRBJ2-5; 7 bases match TRBD2. Losses at the gene ends were 4 bases for V and 6 bases for J; bases not matched to a gene: 2. CDR1 and CDR2 (germline): SNHLY, FYNNEI. The CDR3 sequence is 12 residues long. The CDR3 reads CASSGEGKTQYF. Incomplete CDR3 DNA: TGTGCCAGCAGTGGGGAGGGGAAGACC.

Worth noting for this clone: Read coverage stops 3 residues before the CDR3 terminus; the germline J gene supplies the remainder. The chain couples TRBV7-2 to TRBJ1-2; 7 bases map to TRBD1. This CDR3 spans 11 amino acids. Germline CDR1 SGHTA, CDR2 FQGNSA. The chain's CDR3 is CASSPDRAYTF. The part of the CDR3 DNA that was read is TGTGCCAGCAGCCCCGACAGGGCT. The whole variable domain, filled in from reference TRBV7-2 and TRBJ1-2, reads GAGVSQSPSNKVTEKGKDVELRCDPISGHTALYWYRQSLGQGLEFLIYFQGNSAPDKSGLPSDRFSAERTGGSVSTLTIQRTQQEDSAVYLCASSPDRAYTFGSGTRLTVV.

As regards this clone: The sequenced fragment ends 3 residues before the CDR3 boundary, so the rest is inferred from the germline J gene. This chain uses TRBV7-2 with TRBJ1-1; no clear D. Trimming removed 4 bases from V and 6 bases from J, with 18 bases in between. The germline V gene has CDR1 SGHTA and CDR2 FQGNSA. The CDR3 length is 15 residues. Partial CDR3 DNA: TGTGCCAGCAGCTCCCAAGGCGGGCTGGGAGCTGAA. Amino acids: CASSSQGGLGAE. The full CDR3 sequence reads CASSSQGGLGAEAFF.

On this clone: The read finishes 3 residues shy of the CDR3 end, and the germline J gene is used to complete it. The chain carries TRBV5-1 and TRBJ2-7; 9 bases are shared with TRBD1. Germline lookup yields CDR1 SGHRS and CDR2 YFSETQ. V was clipped by 0 bases and J by 4 bases; unmatched bases: 5. CDR3 size: 15 residues. The CDR3 sequence is CASSLGGTGSYEQYF. The CDR3 DNA, read in part, is TGCGCCAGCAGCTTGGGAGGGACAGGGTCATACGAG.

Note on this clone: The read stops 3 residues short of the end of the CDR3; the missing end is completed from the germline J gene. The chain uses TRBV12-3 or TRBV12-4 and TRBJ2-4; D ambiguous. The CDR3 sequence is 16 residues long. V was clipped by 1 base and J by 0 bases, with 10 bases between them. CDR3 DNA, as far as it was read: TGTGCCAGCAGTTTAGACGAAGAACTAGCCAAAAACATT. Its protein is CASSLDEELAKNI. The whole CDR3 protein reads CASSLDEELAKNIQYF.

Turning to this clone: The CDR3 end falls 3 residues outside the read, so it is completed with the germline J gene. J is TRBJ1-2 and V is TRBV7-9; possibly TRBD1 for D (5 bases). The CDR3 is 13 amino acids. Germline-derived CDR1 and CDR2 are SEHNR and FQNEAQ (reference sequence). CDR3 DNA (partial): TGTGCCAGCAGCTCTCTGGGGTGGGGCGAC. Amino acids: CASSSLGWGD. The CDR3 reads in full as CASSSLGWGDYTF.